These T cell receptor beta chains were read from a single sample in a study of cytomegalovirus exposure and HLA in healthy donors. Assay used: immunoSEQ multiplex PCR; TCRdb lists only in-frame clones, some missing. The sample contains about 52,000 clones, around 50% of which appear only once. The sample comprised PBMCs. These receptors were obtained from a human donor in good health. CDR3s include the opening cysteine and the closing phenylalanine or tryptophan. Fields, in order: V gene, D gene, J gene, clone size, CDR3 DNA, CDR3 protein. A D gene is named only where the DNA matches it firmly. The size of a clone is reported for some rows only, either as once, few or many, or as a class for expanded clones.

v_gene: TRBV7-9
d_gene: .
j_gene: TRBJ2-3
abundance: .
CDR3nt: TGTGCCAGCAGCTTTCGGGGGGCCACAGATACGCAGTATTTT
CDR3aa: CASSFRGATDTQYF

v_gene: TRBV30
d_gene: .
j_gene: TRBJ1-1
abundance: few
CDR3nt: TGTGCCTGGAGTTCAGAGGGAAAAGCTTTCTTT
CDR3aa: CAWSSEGKAFF

v_gene: TRBV14
d_gene: TRBD1
j_gene: TRBJ1-4
abundance: .
CDR3nt: TGTGCCAGCAGCCGCGGACAGGATGAAAAACTGTTTTTT
CDR3aa: CASSRGQDEKLFF

v_gene: TRBV4-1
d_gene: .
j_gene: TRBJ2-1
abundance: .
CDR3nt: TGCGCCAGCAGCCAAGAGGGGGCGTACAATGAGCAGTTCTTC
CDR3aa: CASSQEGAYNEQFF

v_gene: TRBV28
d_gene: TRBD1
j_gene: TRBJ1-2
abundance: .
CDR3nt: TGTGCCACCGAAGGACAGGGGAGTAAGTTAGGCTATGGCTACACCTTC
CDR3aa: CATEGQGSKLGYGYTF

v_gene: TRBV7-8
d_gene: TRBD2
j_gene: TRBJ2-7
abundance: .
CDR3nt: TGTGCCAGCAGCTTCCCAGGGAGGGTCGAGCAGTACTTC
CDR3aa: CASSFPGRVEQYF

v_gene: TRBV30
d_gene: .
j_gene: TRBJ2-1
abundance: .
CDR3nt: TGTGCCTGGCAAATGGGCCCTAACCAGGAGCAGTTCTTC
CDR3aa: CAWQMGPNQEQFF

v_gene: TRBV18
d_gene: TRBD2
j_gene: TRBJ2-3
abundance: .
CDR3nt: TGTGCCAGCTCAGCCTCAGCGGGGGGCTCAGATACGCAGTATTTT
CDR3aa: CASSASAGGSDTQYF

v_gene: TRBV2
d_gene: TRBD2
j_gene: TRBJ2-3
abundance: few
CDR3nt: TGTGCCGTCACGGGGGGGCAGGAAAGCACAGATACGCAGTATTTT
CDR3aa: CAVTGGQESTDTQYF

v_gene: TRBV5-1
d_gene: .
j_gene: TRBJ1-6
abundance: .
CDR3nt: TGCGCCAGCAGCTTGGGGCAGAATAATTCACCCCTCCACTTT
CDR3aa: CASSLGQNNSPLHF

v_gene: TRBV7-9
d_gene: TRBD2
j_gene: TRBJ2-5
abundance: once
CDR3nt: TGTGCCAGCAGCCCGGGACTAGCGGGGGCGGGAGAGACCCAGTACTTC
CDR3aa: CASSPGLAGAGETQYF

v_gene: TRBV5-4
d_gene: TRBD1
j_gene: TRBJ2-5
abundance: .
CDR3nt: TGTGCCAGCAGCGGACAGGCGCAAAGAGAGACCCAGTACTTC
CDR3aa: CASSGQAQRETQYF

v_gene: TRBV28
d_gene: .
j_gene: TRBJ1-4
abundance: .
CDR3nt: TGTGCCAGCTTATCTAATGAAAAACTGTTTTTT
CDR3aa: CASLSNEKLFF

v_gene: TRBV5-3
d_gene: .
j_gene: TRBJ2-7
abundance: .
CDR3nt: TGTGCCAGAAGCGAGGATGCCGAGCAGTACTTC
CDR3aa: CARSEDAEQYF

v_gene: TRBV7-2
d_gene: TRBD2
j_gene: TRBJ2-7
abundance: .
CDR3nt: TGTGCCAGCAGCATTAGCGGGGGCTCGGCCTACGAGCAGTACTTC
CDR3aa: CASSISGGSAYEQYF

v_gene: TRBV2
d_gene: .
j_gene: TRBJ1-1
abundance: .
CDR3nt: TGTGCCAGCAGGAACCAGGGAAGAACTGAAGCTTTCTTT
CDR3aa: CASRNQGRTEAFF

v_gene: TRBV7-8
d_gene: .
j_gene: TRBJ1-1
abundance: .
CDR3nt: TGTGCCAGCAGCTCGAGTGTCATGAACACTGAAGCTTTCTTT
CDR3aa: CASSSSVMNTEAFF

v_gene: TRBV6-5
d_gene: TRBD1
j_gene: TRBJ2-7
abundance: few
CDR3nt: TGTGCCAGCAGTTACGGACAGGGGGGCGCCTACGAGCAGTACTTC
CDR3aa: CASSYGQGGAYEQYF

v_gene: TRBV27
d_gene: TRBD1
j_gene: TRBJ1-2
abundance: once
CDR3nt: TGTGCCAGCGGCTCACAGGGGTTTCCTAACTATGGCTACACCTTC
CDR3aa: CASGSQGFPNYGYTF

v_gene: TRBV30
d_gene: .
j_gene: TRBJ2-7
abundance: .
CDR3nt: TGTGCCTGGAGTTGGGGGGGCGGATACGAGCAGTACTTC
CDR3aa: CAWSWGGGYEQYF

v_gene: TRBV27
d_gene: TRBD1
j_gene: TRBJ1-2
abundance: few
CDR3nt: TGTGCCAGCAGTTTATTAGGGGGCAGGGTTGGTAGCTATGGCTACACCTTC
CDR3aa: CASSLLGGRVGSYGYTF

v_gene: TRBV29-1
d_gene: TRBD1
j_gene: TRBJ2-1
abundance: .
CDR3nt: TGCAGCGGTGACCGACAGGGCAATGAGCAGTTCTTC
CDR3aa: CSGDRQGNEQFF

v_gene: TRBV5-4
d_gene: TRBD1
j_gene: TRBJ1-2
abundance: .
CDR3nt: TGTGCCAGCAGCGCCCCGGGACAGGCCTATGGCTACACCTTC
CDR3aa: CASSAPGQAYGYTF

v_gene: TRBV7-9
d_gene: .
j_gene: TRBJ2-1
abundance: .
CDR3nt: TGTTCCAGCAGCTTCGGTAATGAGCAGTTCTTC
CDR3aa: CSSSFGNEQFF

v_gene: TRBV7-2
d_gene: .
j_gene: TRBJ1-2
abundance: .
CDR3nt: TGTGCCAGCAGCCCCGAGGGGGACTATGGCTACACCTTC
CDR3aa: CASSPEGDYGYTF

v_gene: TRBV2
d_gene: .
j_gene: TRBJ1-5
abundance: .
CDR3nt: TGTGCCAGCAGCAACACCGGGTCTTACAATCAGCCCCAGCATTTT
CDR3aa: CASSNTGSYNQPQHF

v_gene: TRBV30
d_gene: TRBD2
j_gene: TRBJ2-1
abundance: .
CDR3nt: TGTGCCTGGAGTGTACTCGCGGGGGGGTTAAATGAGCAGTTCTTC
CDR3aa: CAWSVLAGGLNEQFF

v_gene: TRBV11-1
d_gene: .
j_gene: TRBJ1-1
abundance: few
CDR3nt: TGTGCCAGCAGCTTAGCGCAGGGAGGACGGACTGAAGCTTTCTTT
CDR3aa: CASSLAQGGRTEAFF

v_gene: TRBV7-9
d_gene: .
j_gene: TRBJ1-6
abundance: few
CDR3nt: TGTGCCAGCAGCTTAGTCCCCCGGGGGTCACCCCTCCACTTT
CDR3aa: CASSLVPRGSPLHF

v_gene: TRBV11-3
d_gene: TRBD1
j_gene: TRBJ1-4
abundance: .
CDR3nt: TGTGCCAGCAGCTTAGGGCAGGGGGACAGGGGTGAAAAACTGTTTTTT
CDR3aa: CASSLGQGDRGEKLFF

v_gene: TRBV7-2
d_gene: .
j_gene: TRBJ2-2
abundance: .
CDR3nt: TGTGCCAGCAGTTTACTACCGGGACAGAACACCGGGGAGCTGTTTTTT
CDR3aa: CASSLLPGQNTGELFF

v_gene: TRBV7-9
d_gene: TRBD1
j_gene: TRBJ1-2
abundance: .
CDR3nt: TGTTCCAGCAGCTTAGCGGACAGGAGTCTGTATGGCTACACCTTC
CDR3aa: CSSSLADRSLYGYTF

v_gene: TRBV7-9
d_gene: .
j_gene: TRBJ1-5
abundance: .
CDR3nt: TGTGCCAGCAGCGCACAGTATAGCAATCAGCCCCAGCATTTT
CDR3aa: CASSAQYSNQPQHF

v_gene: TRBV7-9
d_gene: TRBD1
j_gene: TRBJ2-3
abundance: .
CDR3nt: TGTTCCAGCAGCTTAGCGGACAGGGCGCAGTATTTT
CDR3aa: CSSSLADRAQYF

v_gene: TRBV4-1
d_gene: .
j_gene: TRBJ1-3
abundance: .
CDR3nt: TGCGCCAGCAGCCAAGACAGGCTCTCTGGAAACACCATATATTTT
CDR3aa: CASSQDRLSGNTIYF

v_gene: TRBV7-3
d_gene: .
j_gene: TRBJ1-5
abundance: .
CDR3nt: TGTGCCAGCAGCTTACACCTCCACAGGTTTAGCAATCAGCCCCAGCATTTT
CDR3aa: CASSLHLHRFSNQPQHF

v_gene: TRBV18
d_gene: .
j_gene: TRBJ2-7
abundance: once
CDR3nt: TGTGCCAGCTCACCTTTGACGGACTCCTACGAGCAGTACTTC
CDR3aa: CASSPLTDSYEQYF

v_gene: TRBV6-5
d_gene: .
j_gene: TRBJ2-7
abundance: .
CDR3nt: TGTGCCAGCAGTTACTCCCCCCCCGGGGTTTACGAGCAGTACTTC
CDR3aa: CASSYSPPGVYEQYF

v_gene: TRBV6-4
d_gene: TRBD1
j_gene: TRBJ2-7
abundance: .
CDR3nt: TGTGCCAGCAGTGAAGATGACAGGGGGGTTCAGTACTTC
CDR3aa: CASSEDDRGVQYF

v_gene: TRBV6-5
d_gene: TRBD2
j_gene: TRBJ2-7
abundance: few
CDR3nt: TGTGCCAGCACCATGGGGCTAGCGGGGAGCGAGCAGTACTTC
CDR3aa: CASTMGLAGSEQYF

v_gene: TRBV30
d_gene: TRBD1
j_gene: TRBJ2-7
abundance: .
CDR3nt: TGTGCCTGGAGTGTACTTGACAGGGGGCTAAAAGAGCAGTACTTC
CDR3aa: CAWSVLDRGLKEQYF

v_gene: TRBV2
d_gene: TRBD1
j_gene: TRBJ2-7
abundance: few
CDR3nt: TGTGCCAGCAGGGGGGACAGCATCACCTACGAGCAGTACTTC
CDR3aa: CASRGDSITYEQYF

v_gene: TRBV2
d_gene: .
j_gene: TRBJ2-7
abundance: few
CDR3nt: TGTGCCAGCAGTGGAACGGTGGGAGGCGAGCAGTACTTC
CDR3aa: CASSGTVGGEQYF